These T cell receptor beta chains were read from a single sample in a study of long-term antiretroviral therapy in people with HIV. Here immunoSEQ multiplex PCR was the method, and the copy in TCRdb shows in-frame clones only, minus some. The table records under 45,000 clones, approximately 94% of them present only once. The source was unsorted PBMCs, collected 9 to 9.5 years after starting antiretroviral therapy. The source of these receptors is a man younger than 45 with HIV. CDR3s include the opening cysteine and the closing phenylalanine or tryptophan.

>TRBJ1-2|TRBV20-1
CSPDKDYGYTF
>TRBJ2-5|TRBV6-6
CASSSGNQETQYF
>TRBJ1-4|TRBV6-6
CASSYLQGTNEKLFF
>TRBJ2-6|TRBV5-1
CASSPGPGSGANVLTF
>TRBJ2-2|TRBV7-6
CASTLRRGDGTGELFF
>TRBJ1-6|TRBV6-1
CASNPRDRASSPLHF
>TRBJ1-5|TRBV5-8
CASSWDRHAHQPQHF
>TRBJ2-2|TRBV2
CASRQQANTGELFF
>TRBJ1-6|TRBV7-9
CASSLGQLNSPLHF
>TRBJ1-5|TRBV19
CAILPGSRNQPQHF
>TRBJ1-3|TRBV28
CASSLRGRAAGNTIYF
>TRBJ2-2|TRBV27
CASTMGWGAGTGELFF
>TRBJ1-5|TRBV6-5
CASSYGGFGQPQHF
>TRBJ1-2|TRBV9
CASSVADRTHYGYTF
>TRBJ1-1|TRBV2
CASREGTRRAFF
>TRBJ2-2|TRBV11-2
CASSLAGITGELFF
>TRBJ1-1|TRBV6-1
CASSKGGVSLNTEAFF
>TRBJ2-1|TRBV5-1
CASDAGDQYNEQFF
>TRBJ2-6|TRBV7-9
CASSIRTGANVLTF
>TRBJ2-3|TRBV27
CASTWRSGGSPDTQYF
>TRBJ2-3|TRBV4-2
CASSQRVAGGLTDTQYF
>TRBJ2-3|TRBV13
CASSFRDRIEDTQYF
>TRBJ1-3|TRBV2
CASSDGRQPDSGNTIYF
>TRBJ2-3|TRBV6-1
CASRPTGVDTQYF
>TRBJ2-3|TRBV2
CASSEQGGGTDTQYF
>TRBJ2-2|TRBV11-2
CASRTGTLETTGELFF
>TRBJ1-3|TRBV18
CASSPRGGVTGNTIYF
>TRBJ2-5|TRBV18
CASSPQETQYF